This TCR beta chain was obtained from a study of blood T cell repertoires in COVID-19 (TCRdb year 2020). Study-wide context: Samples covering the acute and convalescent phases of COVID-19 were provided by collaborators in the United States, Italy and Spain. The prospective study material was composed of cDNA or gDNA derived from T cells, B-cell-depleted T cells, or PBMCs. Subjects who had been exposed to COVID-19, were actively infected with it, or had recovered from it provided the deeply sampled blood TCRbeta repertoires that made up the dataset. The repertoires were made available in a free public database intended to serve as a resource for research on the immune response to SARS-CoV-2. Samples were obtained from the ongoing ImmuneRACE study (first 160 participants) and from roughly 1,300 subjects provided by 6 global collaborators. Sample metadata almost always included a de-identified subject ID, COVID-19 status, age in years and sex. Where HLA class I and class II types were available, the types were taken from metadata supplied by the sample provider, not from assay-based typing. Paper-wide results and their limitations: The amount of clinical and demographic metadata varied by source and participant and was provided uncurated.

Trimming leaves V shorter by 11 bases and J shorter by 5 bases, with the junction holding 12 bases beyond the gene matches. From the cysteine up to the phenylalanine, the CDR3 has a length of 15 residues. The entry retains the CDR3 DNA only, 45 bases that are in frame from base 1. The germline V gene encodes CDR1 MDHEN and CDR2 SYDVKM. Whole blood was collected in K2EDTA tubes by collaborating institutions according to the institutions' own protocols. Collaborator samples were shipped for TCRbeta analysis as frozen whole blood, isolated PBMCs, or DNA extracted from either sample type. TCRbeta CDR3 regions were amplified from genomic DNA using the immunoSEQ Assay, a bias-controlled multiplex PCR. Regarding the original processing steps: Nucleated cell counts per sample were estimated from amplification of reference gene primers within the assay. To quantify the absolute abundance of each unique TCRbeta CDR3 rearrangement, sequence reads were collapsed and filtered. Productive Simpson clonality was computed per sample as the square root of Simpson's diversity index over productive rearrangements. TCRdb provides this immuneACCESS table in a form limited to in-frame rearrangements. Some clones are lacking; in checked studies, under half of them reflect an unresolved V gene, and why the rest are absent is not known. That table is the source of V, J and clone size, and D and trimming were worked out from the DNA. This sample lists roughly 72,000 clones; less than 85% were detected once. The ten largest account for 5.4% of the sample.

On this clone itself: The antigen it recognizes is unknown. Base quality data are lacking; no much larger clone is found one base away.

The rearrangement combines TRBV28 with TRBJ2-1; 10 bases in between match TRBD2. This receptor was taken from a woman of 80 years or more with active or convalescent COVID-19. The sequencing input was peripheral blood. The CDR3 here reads CAAWTSGSGNNEQFF. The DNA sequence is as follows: TGTGCCGCCTGGACTAGCGGAAGCGGAAACAATGAGCAGTTCTTC.